This T cell receptor beta chain comes out of a study of shared clonotypes between healthy human individuals. Generated by immunoSEQ multiplex PCR, the TCRdb table keeps only in-frame clones and is missing some. The data hold about 2.3 million clones, with about nine tenths observed a single time. Per the germline V gene, CDR1 is MDHEN and CDR2 is SYDVKM. V was trimmed by 6 bases and J by 4 bases, leaving 15 bases between them. There are 14 residues in the CDR3. This TCR was sampled from a man younger than 30 in good health. Some clones in this sample may be carry-over from other donors' samples. V usage is TRBV28 and J usage is TRBJ1-2; TRBD1 is a possible D gene (6 bases). The sequenced sample was naive CD4+ T cells from PBMCs. Subset denoted: CD45RA+ positively selected. CDR3 coding DNA: TGTGCCAGCAGCCTCCTACAGGGTGGCTATGGCTACACCTTC. Translating it yields CASSLLQGGYGYTF.